The clone carrying this TCR beta chain was seen a few times. The sample comes from a study of blood T cell repertoires in COVID-19. Profiling relied on immunoSEQ multiplex PCR, and the TCRdb table lists in-frame clones only, not all of them. The sample lists 45,000 to 50,000 clones, approximately 81% occurring once. This CDR3 is built from 17 residues. With V trimmed by 4 bases and J by 4 bases, 11 bases remained unmatched. CDR1 is SNHLY and CDR2 is FYNNEI in the germline V gene. The specimen was peripheral blood. The genes are TRBV2 and TRBJ2-1; 9 bases align to TRBD2. This TCR derives from an older woman with acute or convalescent COVID-19. The CDR3, as DNA: TGTGCCAGCAGTGGGTCTGCAGCGGCGGGGGGGTACAATGAGCAGTTCTTC. Its translation is CASSGSAAAGGYNEQFF. Full variable domain (missing parts from reference TRBV2 and TRBJ2-1): EPEVTQTPSHQVTQMGQEVILRCVPISNHLYFYWYRQILGQKVEFLVSFYNNEISEKSEIFDDQFSVERPDGSNFTLKIRSTKLEDSAMYFCASSGSAAAGGYNEQFFGPGTRLTVL.